This T cell receptor (beta chain) was observed in a study of blood T cell repertoires in COVID-19 (dated by TCRdb to 2018 to 2020). In the study overall: The collaborator samples originated in the United States, Italy and Spain and spanned the acute and convalescent phases of COVID-19. The material from the prospective study consisted of cDNA or gDNA derived from T cells, B-cell-depleted T cells, or PBMCs. Deeply sampled blood TCRbeta repertoires from subjects exposed to, actively infected with, or recovered from COVID-19 were included in the dataset. A freely available public database, intended as a resource for researchers studying the immune response to SARS-CoV-2, is where the repertoires were released. The samples were drawn from two sources: the first 160 participants of the ongoing ImmuneRACE study, and 1,200 or so subjects contributed by 6 global collaborators. Nearly every sample came with metadata listing a de-identified subject ID, COVID-19 status, age in years and sex. Where HLA class I and class II types were available, the types were taken from metadata supplied by the sample provider, not from assay-based typing.

A word on this clone: Its antigen target is currently unknown. Base qualities are not recorded, but no much larger clone differs from it by a single base.

CDR1 and CDR2, looked up from the germline V gene, are KGHSH and LQKENI. V is clipped by 0 bases and J by 5 bases, and the sequence between their germline boundaries is 13 bases long. The CDR3 spans 15 residues, from the cysteine through the phenylalanine. The CDR3 DNA has 45 bases and is translated from base 1. In the prospective study, participants were 18 to 89 years old, resided in fewer than 25 geographic areas of the United States, and were enrolled through a virtual design. Cohort assignment in the prospective study relied on participant-reported clinical history from a screening survey and a study questionnaire. Recovered participants in ImmuneRACE Cohort 3 were defined as having two consecutive negative NP/OP PCR tests, clearance from a healthcare professional, or resolution of symptoms. Mobile phlebotomists in the prospective study collected whole blood, serum and a nasopharyngeal or oropharyngeal swab from every participant. Over a roughly 2-month period, participants in the prospective study had the option of providing additional blood draws and questionnaires. Prospective study blood samples were shipped either frozen or at room temperature before DNA extraction.

The immunoSEQ Assay, a bias-controlled multiplex PCR, was used to amplify TCRbeta CDR3 regions from genomic DNA. Per the authors' processing: Nucleated cell counts per sample were estimated from amplification of reference gene primers within the assay. To quantify the absolute abundance of each unique TCRbeta CDR3 rearrangement, sequence reads were collapsed and filtered. Productive Simpson clonality was computed per sample as the square root of Simpson's diversity index over productive rearrangements. TCRdb limited this immuneACCESS table to in-frame rearrangements with V and J called. A share of clones is missing; checked studies link under half to unresolved V genes, and the rest is unexplained. The DNA was the basis for D and trimming; V, J and clone size are from that table. The table for this sample lists around 500,000 clones; around nine tenths of them were counted only once. The top ten constitute over 1.5% of the sample.

Here is what the overall study found, with its caveats: The quantity of clinical and demographic metadata differed by source and by participant and was supplied without curation.

Here the chain combines TRBV18 and TRBJ2-5; TRBD1 is possibly the D segment (5 matching bases). The receptor's source is a woman in her 40s who had recovered from COVID-19. Sequencing used PBMCs or T cells enriched from blood (not recorded which). The DNA sequence follows: TGTGCCAGCTCACCACCGAGTCAGGGCGGCGAGACCCAGTACTTC. Translated, this is CASSPPSQGGETQYF.